This T cell receptor beta chain was captured in a study of shared clonotypes between healthy human individuals. As defined, naive CD8 cells were CD45RO-negative and positively selected for CCR7, with terminally differentiated effector memory CD45RA+ cells excluded. Assay used: immunoSEQ multiplex PCR; TCRdb lists only in-frame clones, some missing. The sample includes about 680,000 clones, 90% to 95% of them seen just once. J lost 4 bases, V lost 7 bases, and 12 bases had no gene match. Germline V gene sequence: CDR1 SEHNR, CDR2 FQNEAQ (reference sequence). The CDR3 totals 15 residues. This chain connects TRBV7-9 to TRBJ1-1; 7 bases match TRBD1. The source of this sequence is a man younger than 40 in good health. The specimen was naive CD8+ T cells sorted from blood. This CDR3 is CASNPGGGAGTEAFF. The CDR3 DNA is TGTGCCAGCAACCCTGGAGGGGGCGCGGGCACTGAAGCTTTCTTT.